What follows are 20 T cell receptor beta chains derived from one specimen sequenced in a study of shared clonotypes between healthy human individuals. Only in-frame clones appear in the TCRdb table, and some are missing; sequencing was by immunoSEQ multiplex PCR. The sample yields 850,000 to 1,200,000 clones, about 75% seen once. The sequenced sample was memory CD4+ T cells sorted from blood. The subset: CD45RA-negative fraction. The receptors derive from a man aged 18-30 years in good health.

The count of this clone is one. The CDR3 spells CASRTGTGVTEAFF. The CDR3 nucleotides are TGTGCCAGCAGAACCGGGACAGGGGTGACTGAAGCTTTCTTT. This sequence joins TRBV6-5 and TRBJ1-1; TRBD1 aligns across 10 bases. Germline V gene sequence: CDR1 MNHEY, CDR2 SVGAGI. This CDR3 is built from 14 residues. Trimming removed 6 bases from V and 5 bases from J; junction bases left unmatched: 6.

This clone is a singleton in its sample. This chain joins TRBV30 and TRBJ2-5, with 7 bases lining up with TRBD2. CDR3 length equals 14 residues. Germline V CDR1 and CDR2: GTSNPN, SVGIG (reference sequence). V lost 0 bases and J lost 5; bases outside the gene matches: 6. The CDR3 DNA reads TGTGCCTGGAGTGTAGGGCGGGGAGGGGAGACCCAGTACTTC. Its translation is CAWSVGRGGETQYF.

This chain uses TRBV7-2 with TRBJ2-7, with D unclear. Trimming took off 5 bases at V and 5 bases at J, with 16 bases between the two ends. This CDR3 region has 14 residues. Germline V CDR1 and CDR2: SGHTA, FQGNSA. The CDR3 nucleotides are TGTGCCAGCAGCCCGGACCGATACGTCCACGAGCAGTACTTC. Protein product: CASSPDRYVHEQYF.

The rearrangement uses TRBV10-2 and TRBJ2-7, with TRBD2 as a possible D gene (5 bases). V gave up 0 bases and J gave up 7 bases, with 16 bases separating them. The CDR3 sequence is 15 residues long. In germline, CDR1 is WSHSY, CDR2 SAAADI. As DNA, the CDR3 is TGCGCCAGCAGTGAGTCGGGGAGCGTTCCGGGGGAGCAGTACTTC. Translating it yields CASSESGSVPGEQYF.

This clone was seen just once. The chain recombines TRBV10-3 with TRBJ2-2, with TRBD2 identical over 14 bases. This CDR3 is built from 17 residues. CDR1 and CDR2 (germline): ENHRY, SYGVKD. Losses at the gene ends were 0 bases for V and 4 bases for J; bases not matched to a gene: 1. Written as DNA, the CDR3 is TGTGCCATCAGTGAGTCGGGACTAGCGGGAGTCACCGGGGAGCTGTTTTTT. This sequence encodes CAISESGLAGVTGELFF.

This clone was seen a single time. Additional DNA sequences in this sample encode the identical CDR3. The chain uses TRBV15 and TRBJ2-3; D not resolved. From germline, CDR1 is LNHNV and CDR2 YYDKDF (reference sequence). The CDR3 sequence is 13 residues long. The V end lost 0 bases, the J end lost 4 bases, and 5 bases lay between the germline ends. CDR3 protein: CATSRDPADTQYF. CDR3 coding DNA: TGTGCCACCAGCAGAGATCCAGCAGATACGCAGTATTTT.

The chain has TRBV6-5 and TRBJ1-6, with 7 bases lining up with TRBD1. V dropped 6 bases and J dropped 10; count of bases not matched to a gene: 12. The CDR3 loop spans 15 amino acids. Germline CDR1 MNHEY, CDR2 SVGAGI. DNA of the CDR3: TGTGCCAGCAGCCCCCAGGGAGGGGGCTTGTCACCCCTCCACTTT. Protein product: CASSPQGGGLSPLHF.

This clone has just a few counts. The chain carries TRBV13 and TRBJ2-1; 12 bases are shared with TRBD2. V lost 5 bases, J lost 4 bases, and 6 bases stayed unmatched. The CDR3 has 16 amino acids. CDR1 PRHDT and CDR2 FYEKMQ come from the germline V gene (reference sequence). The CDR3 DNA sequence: TGTGCCAGCAGCCCGAGTCTAGCGGGGGGGTACAATGAGCAGTTCTTC. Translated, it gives CASSPSLAGGYNEQFF.

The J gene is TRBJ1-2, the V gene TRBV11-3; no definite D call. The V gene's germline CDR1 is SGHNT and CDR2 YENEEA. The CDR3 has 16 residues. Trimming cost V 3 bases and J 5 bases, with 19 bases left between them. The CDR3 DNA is TGTGCCAGCAGCTTTTTATCGTCCATGAGGATTTATGGCTACACCTTC. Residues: CASSFLSSMRIYGYTF.

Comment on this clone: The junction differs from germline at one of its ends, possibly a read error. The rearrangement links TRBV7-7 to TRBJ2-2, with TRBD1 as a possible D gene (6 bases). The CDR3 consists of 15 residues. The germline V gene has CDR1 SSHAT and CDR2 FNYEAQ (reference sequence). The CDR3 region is CASSSDGQFSGELFF. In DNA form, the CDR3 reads TGTGCTAGCAGTTCAGATGGACAGTTCTCCGGGGAGCTGTTTTTT. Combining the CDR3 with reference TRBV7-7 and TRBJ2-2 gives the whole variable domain GAGVSQSPRYKVTKRGQDVTLRCDPISSHATLYWYQQALGQGPEFLTYFNYEAQPDKSGLPSDRFSAERPEGSISTLTIQRTEQRDSAMYRCASSSDGQFSGELFFGEGSRLTVL.

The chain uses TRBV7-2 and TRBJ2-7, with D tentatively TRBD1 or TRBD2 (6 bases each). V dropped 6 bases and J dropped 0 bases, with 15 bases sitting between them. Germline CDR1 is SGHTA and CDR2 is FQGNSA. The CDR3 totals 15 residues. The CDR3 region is CASSPGALGSYEQYF. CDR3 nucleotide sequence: TGTGCCAGCAGTCCGGGGGCCCTCGGCTCCTACGAGCAGTACTTC.

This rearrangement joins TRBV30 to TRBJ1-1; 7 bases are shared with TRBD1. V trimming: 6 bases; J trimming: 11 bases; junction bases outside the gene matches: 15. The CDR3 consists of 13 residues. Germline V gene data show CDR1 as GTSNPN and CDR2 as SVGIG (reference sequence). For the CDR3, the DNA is TGTGCCTGCCCCAGGACAGGAGGGAACGGGGCTTTCTTT. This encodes CACPRTGGNGAFF. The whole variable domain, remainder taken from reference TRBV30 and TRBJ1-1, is SQTIHQWPATLVQPVGSPLSLECTVEGTSNPNLYWYRQAAGRGLQLLFYSVGIGQISSEVPQNLSASRPQDRQFILSSKKLLLSDSGFYLCACPRTGGNGAFFGQGTRLTVV.

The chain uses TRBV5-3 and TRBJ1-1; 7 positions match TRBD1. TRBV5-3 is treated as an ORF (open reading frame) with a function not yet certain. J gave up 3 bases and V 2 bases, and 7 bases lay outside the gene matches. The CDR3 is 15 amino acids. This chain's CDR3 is CARSLRQGRDTEAFF. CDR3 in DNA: TGTGCCAGAAGCTTAAGACAGGGAAGGGACACTGAAGCTTTCTTT.

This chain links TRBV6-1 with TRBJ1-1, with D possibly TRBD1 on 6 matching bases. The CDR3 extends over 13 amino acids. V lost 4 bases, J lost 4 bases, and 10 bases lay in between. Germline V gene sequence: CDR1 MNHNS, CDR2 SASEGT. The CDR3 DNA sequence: TGTGCCAGCAGTGGATCAGGGGCCACTGAAGCTTTCTTT. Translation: CASSGSGATEAFF.

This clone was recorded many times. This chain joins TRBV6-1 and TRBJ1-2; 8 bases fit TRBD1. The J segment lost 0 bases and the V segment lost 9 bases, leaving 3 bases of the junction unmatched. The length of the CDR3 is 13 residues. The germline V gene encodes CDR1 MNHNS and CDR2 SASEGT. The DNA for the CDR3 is TGTGCCAGTCAGGGGGCAGCTAACTATGGCTACACCTTC. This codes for CASQGAANYGYTF.

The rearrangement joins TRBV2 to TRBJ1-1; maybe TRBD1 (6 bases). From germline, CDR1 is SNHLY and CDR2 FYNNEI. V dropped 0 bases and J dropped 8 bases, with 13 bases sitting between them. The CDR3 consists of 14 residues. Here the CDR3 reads CASSEARGHYEAFF. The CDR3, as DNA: TGTGCCAGCAGTGAAGCGCGGGGACACTACGAAGCTTTCTTT.

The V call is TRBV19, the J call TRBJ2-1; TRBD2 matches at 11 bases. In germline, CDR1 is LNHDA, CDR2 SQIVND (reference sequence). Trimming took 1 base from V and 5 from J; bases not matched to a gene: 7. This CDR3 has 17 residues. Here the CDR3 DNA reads TGTGCCAGTAGTATAGGACTAGCGGGACGCGTAAACAATGAGCAGTTCTTC. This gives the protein CASSIGLAGRVNNEQFF.

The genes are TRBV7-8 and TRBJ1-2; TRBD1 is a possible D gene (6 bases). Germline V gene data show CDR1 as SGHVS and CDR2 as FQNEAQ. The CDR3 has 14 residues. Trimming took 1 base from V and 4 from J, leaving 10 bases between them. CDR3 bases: TGTGCCAGCAGCTTAGAGGGGGGAATCTATGGCTACACCTTC. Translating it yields CASSLEGGIYGYTF.

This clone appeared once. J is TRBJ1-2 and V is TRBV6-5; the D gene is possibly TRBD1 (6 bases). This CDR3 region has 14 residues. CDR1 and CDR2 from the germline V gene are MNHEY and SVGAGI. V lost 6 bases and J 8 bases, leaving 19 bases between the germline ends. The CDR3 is CASRTTRGGYGYTF. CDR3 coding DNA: TGTGCCAGCAGGACGACAAGGGGGGGGTACGGCTACACCTTC.

CDR3 nucleotides: TGTGCCAGCAGCTTACAGGGTTGGGGGAATACTGAAGCTTTCTTT. It translates to CASSLQGWGNTEAFF. The chain combines TRBV7-6 with TRBJ1-1; a possible D gene is TRBD1 (5 bases). CDR3 length: 15 amino acids. Germline CDR1 reads SGHVS; CDR2 reads FNYEAQ. Between the trimmed V and J ends, which lost 2 bases and 5 bases, there was a span of 15 bases.